Here is one TCR beta chain with its context. What this receptor recognizes is not known. Base qualities were left out, and no much larger clone turns up one base away. The time point label here, explained by the study, means: cycle 1 day 1 (C1D1), immediately before nivolumab initiation. Every trial patient had relapsed following autologous stem cell transplantation, and prior brentuximab vedotin exposure was what differed among cohorts A, B and C. A total of about 51 patients with relapsed/refractory classical Hodgkin lymphoma made up the trial cohort, and each patient's best overall response was complete response, partial response or progressive disease. In the multi-cohort phase II CheckMate 205 trial, trial patients received single-agent nivolumab. Best overall response was determined by an independent review committee according to the 2007 International Working Group response criteria. Trial PBMCs were collected immediately before nivolumab initiation (C1D1) and during therapy at cycle 2 day 1 and cycle 4 day 1. After peripheral blood was drawn into 8 mL Vacutainer Cell Preparation Tubes, PBMCs were isolated by centrifugation and then cryopreserved.

The entry originates in a study of PD-1 blockade in classical Hodgkin lymphoma (TCRdb year 2020). The study in broad terms: Nivolumab dosing was 3 mg/kg intravenously every 2 weeks, continuing until either disease progression or unacceptable toxicity. The study used CyTOF and TCR beta sequencing to define a peripheral blood immune signature of response to PD-1 blockade in classical Hodgkin lymphoma.

Points the paper makes about the study in general: Lower diversity was observed in patients in whom nivolumab was started less than 1 year after ASCT, and these patients were excluded from later analyses so that confounding by immune reconstitution would be avoided. Only a single clinical trial cohort was studied, and what caused the repertoire differences, possibly disease activity or prior therapy, remained undefined. Baseline diversity similar to that of newly diagnosed patients was observed in trial patients achieving complete response, whereas significantly lower diversity was observed in partial responders and progressors. By C4D1, a significant rise was seen in CD4+ TCR diversity but not in CD8+ TCR diversity (p=0.0027 vs p=0.16), and the rise was most apparent among complete responders (p=0.02). Newly diagnosed patients were reported to have lower baseline TCR diversity than healthy donors, and relapsed/refractory patients were reported to have lower baseline TCR diversity still.

The V end gives up 7 bases and the J end 0 bases, leaving 10 bases in the junction not matched to a gene. From the cysteine up to the phenylalanine, the CDR3 has a length of 16 residues. The sequence is cut down to CDR3 DNA, 48 bases in frame from base 1. CDR1 and CDR2 (GTSNPN, SVGIG) derive from the germline V gene (reference sequence). Genomic DNA was extracted with the Qiagen DNeasy kit from unsorted PBMCs and from negatively selected CD4+ and CD8+ fractions. Amplification of TCR beta CDR3 regions was done by immunoSEQ multiplex PCR with primers that anneal to V and J segments. A synthetic immune receptor repertoire was used to minimize amplification bias, and remaining bias was computationally removed after sequencing. The study's processing was this. Repertoire diversity was quantified as the Shannon entropy index using custom Python scripts. Unsorted, CD4+ and CD8+ repertoires were analyzed separately, except for combined analyses in which CD4+ and CD8+ sequences were merged in silico. Clonal expansion was defined as at least a 2-fold frequency increase after treatment relative to C1D1, with a pseudocount of 0.5 for undetected baseline clones. Clones with 0 or 1 copy at C1D1 were classified as singleton clones, and clones with 2 or more copies were classified as non-singleton clones. By matching protein sequences in sorted samples from the same patient, clones expanded in unsorted samples were annotated as CD4+, CD8+ or unknown. Wilcoxon tests on paired samples were used to test diversity changes from C1D1 to C4D1. In TCRdb, the immuneACCESS table is reduced to in-frame sequences with V and J assigned. These tables do not hold every clone; where another copy was compared, an unresolved V gene accounts for under half, and the others remain unexplained. For V, J and clone size, that table is used; D and trimming come from the DNA. Counted in this sample were about 75,000 clones; approximately 94% of them appeared once. The ten largest clonotypes hold over 6.5% of the sample.

The sequence was collected from a human donor with classical Hodgkin lymphoma. Sequencing used peripheral blood mononuclear cells (PBMCs), obtained at baseline. Recombination connected TRBV30 to TRBJ2-3, with 10 bases matching TRBD2. The CDR3 here reads CAFHSGRSTSTDTQYF. At the DNA level, the sequence is TGTGCCTTCCATAGCGGGAGGTCCACAAGCACAGATACGCAGTATTTT.